The 22 T cell receptor beta chains below were found in one sample sequenced in a study of PD-1 blockade in mismatch repair-deficient tumors. TCRdb's copy holds only in-frame clones and misses some; the assay was immunoSEQ multiplex PCR. Of some 97,000 clones listed, approximately 83% were seen once; the top ten hold approximately 6.8%. Sequenced here: peripheral blood, sampled roughly eight months after starting pembrolizumab. Receptors were obtained from an adult with mismatch repair-deficient cancer.

The chain combines TRBV30 with TRBJ2-1; tentatively, D is TRBD2 (6 bases). With 2 bases removed from V and 2 bases from J, the gap between germline ends came to 10 bases. The germline V gene encodes CDR1 GTSNPN and CDR2 SVGIG (reference sequence). This CDR3 comprises 14 residues. Here the CDR3 DNA reads TGTGCCTGGAGTACGGGAGTCACCTACAATGAGCAGTTCTTC. Its translation is CAWSTGVTYNEQFF.

The V and J genes are TRBV28 and TRBJ1-4; no reliable D call. The CDR3 is 15 amino acids. Trimming took 3 bases from V and 6 from J, leaving 14 bases between them. Germline assignment: CDR1 MDHEN and CDR2 SYDVKM. The CDR3 protein is CASSLPGPEYEKLFF. The CDR3 DNA reads TGTGCCAGCAGTTTGCCGGGCCCGGAGTATGAAAAACTGTTTTTT.

This rearrangement joins TRBV6-5 to TRBJ1-4; possible D gene TRBD1, 5 bases. Germline values: CDR1 MNHEY, CDR2 SVGAGI. The V end was cut by 2 bases, the J end by 1 base, with 5 bases between. The CDR3 runs to 14 residues. The CDR3 here is CASSYGGTNEKLFF. The CDR3 nucleotides are TGTGCCAGCAGTTACGGGGGAACTAATGAAAAACTGTTTTTT.

The chain links TRBV28 to TRBJ1-2; 8 nucleotides align to TRBD1. The germline V gene has CDR1 MDHEN and CDR2 SYDVKM. V shed 4 bases and J 5 bases; nucleotides not matched to a gene: 15. This CDR3 comprises 17 residues. The CDR3 nucleotides read TGTGCCAGCAGTTCCATCCCCAAACGACAGGGGAGATATGGCTACACCTTC. The encoded protein is CASSSIPKRQGRYGYTF.

This clone was counted only a few times. The chain joins TRBV9 to TRBJ1-5; D is undetermined. Germline V gives CDR1 SGDLS, CDR2 YYNGEE. The CDR3 has 16 amino acids. Trimming cost V 6 bases and J 2 bases, with 18 bases left between them. The CDR3 nucleotides read TGTGCCAGCACTCCGGACCGCCAGGTAGGCAATCAGCCCCAGCATTTT. Amino acids: CASTPDRQVGNQPQHF.

The genes are TRBV4-2 and TRBJ1-2, with D possibly TRBD1 on 6 matching bases. The germline V and J ends were trimmed by 2 bases and 2 bases, with 15 bases remaining between them. The CDR3 spans 16 residues. Germline CDR1 and CDR2: LGHNA and YNFKEQ. The CDR3 bases are TGTGCCAGCAGCCAACGAAGCGGACAGACAAACTATGGCTACACCTTC. It codes for CASSQRSGQTNYGYTF.

This clone was detected once. The V gene is TRBV6-5, the J gene TRBJ1-2, with D maybe TRBD1 (5 bases). Germline V CDR1 and CDR2: MNHEY, SVGAGI. The ends were cut back, 0 bases at V and 7 bases at J, with 12 bases in the middle. The CDR3 totals 14 residues. The CDR3 DNA reads as TGTGCCAGCAGTTACTCCAGCGCTGGGGGTGGCTACACCTTC. Amino acid sequence: CASSYSSAGGGYTF.

Here the CDR3 DNA reads TGTGCCAGCTCACCTATTAGCGGGAGCTCCTACAATGAGCAGTTCTTC. Translating gives CASSPISGSSYNEQFF. The genes are TRBV18 and TRBJ2-1; 9 positions agree with TRBD2. CDR3 length equals 16 residues. Trimming at V came to 3 bases and at J to 0 bases, leaving 3 bases not matched to a gene. Per the germline V gene, CDR1 is KGHSH and CDR2 is LQKENI.

This clone has more than one count but fewer than ten. The rearrangement uses TRBV7-9 and TRBJ1-5; TRBD1 aligns across 8 bases. The CDR3 consists of 14 residues. Germline V CDR1 and CDR2: SEHNR, FQNEAQ (reference sequence). Unmatched junction bases numbered 7, after V lost 5 bases and J lost 7 bases. CDR3 bases: TGTGCCAGCAGCCAATCGACAGGGGACCAGCCCCAGCATTTT. It specifies CASSQSTGDQPQHF.

The CDR3 nucleotides are TGTGCCAGCAGCTCGGGACTAGCCGGTTTCAATGAGCAGTTCTTC. Protein: CASSSGLAGFNEQFF. The chain employs TRBV7-9 and TRBJ2-1; 9 bases agree with TRBD2. Germline trimming cut 4 bases from V and 6 bases from J; bases unmatched to any gene: 7. CDR1 and CDR2 (germline): SEHNR, FQNEAQ (reference sequence). The CDR3 contains 15 residues.

The chain joins TRBV9 to TRBJ2-1; possibly TRBD2 for D (6 bases). The V end was cut by 5 bases, the J end by 6 bases, with 18 bases between. Germline V gene data show CDR1 as SGDLS and CDR2 as YYNGEE. The CDR3 extends over 15 amino acids. The CDR3 DNA reads TGTGCCAGCAGGGCCGGGGGTAGCGGAGCCAATGAGCAGTTCTTC. It encodes CASRAGGSGANEQFF.

The V call is TRBV16, the J call TRBJ1-1, with D unresolved. Germline loops: CDR1 KGHSY, CDR2 FQNENV. V was pared by 4 bases and J by 6 bases, with 9 bases between. This CDR3 is built from 12 residues. CDR3 DNA: TGTGCCAGCAGCCCCCTCGGGGCTGAAGCTTTCTTT. Protein product: CASSPLGAEAFF.

The rearrangement joins TRBV6-5 to TRBJ1-2; maybe TRBD1 (6 bases). The V end was cut by 0 bases, the J end by 7 bases, with 12 bases between. The length of the CDR3 is 14 residues. Germline V gives CDR1 MNHEY, CDR2 SVGAGI. The chain's CDR3 is CASSYSRGGVGYTF. CDR3 sequence (DNA): TGTGCCAGCAGTTACTCAAGAGGGGGGGTTGGCTACACCTTC.

CDR3 nucleotides: TGTGCCAGCAGCCCCGTCCCGGGAGGCACAGATACGCAGTATTTT. Protein product: CASSPVPGGTDTQYF. The chain carries TRBV7-6 and TRBJ2-3; perhaps TRBD2 as D (6 bases). The length of the CDR3 is 15 residues. V lost 5 bases to trimming and J lost 1 base, with 13 bases between them. Germline V gene sequence: CDR1 SGHVS, CDR2 FNYEAQ.

The chain's CDR3 is CASSMGGWQETQYF. In DNA, the CDR3 is TGTGCCAGTAGTATGGGGGGATGGCAAGAGACCCAGTACTTC. This chain connects TRBV19 to TRBJ2-5, with D perhaps matching TRBD2 (6 bases). Germline CDR1 LNHDA, CDR2 SQIVND (reference sequence). This CDR3 contains 14 residues. Trimming shortened V by 3 bases and J by 2 bases, and 10 bases separated the two germline ends.

In regard to this clone: Distinct nucleotide sequences in the sample also encode this CDR3. V usage is TRBV7-3 and J usage is TRBJ2-5; D is uncertain. V was cut by 0 bases and J by 3 bases, with 5 bases left in between. CDR3 size: 13 residues. CDR1 is SGHTA, CDR2 FQGTGA, per germline. The CDR3 is CASSLTREETQYF. In nucleotides, the CDR3 is TGTGCCAGCAGCTTAACTAGGGAAGAGACCCAGTACTTC.

The chain combines TRBV6-6 with TRBJ1-5; D call uncertain. There are 15 residues in the CDR3. The V gene lost 4 bases and the J gene lost 3 bases, with 13 bases spanning the gap. The germline V gene has CDR1 MNHNY and CDR2 SVGAGI (reference sequence). CDR3: CASSFRQVNNQPQHF. The DNA of the CDR3 is TGTGCCAGCAGTTTCAGGCAGGTTAACAATCAGCCCCAGCATTTT.

The chain joins TRBV6-6 to TRBJ2-7; 8 bases map to TRBD2. The CDR3 extends over 13 amino acids. From germline, CDR1 is MNHNY and CDR2 SVGAGI (reference sequence). Losses at the gene ends were 5 bases for V and 5 bases for J; bases not matched to a gene: 5. CDR3 nucleotides: TGTGCCAGCAGTCCCTTAGCGGGAAACGAGCAGTACTTC. Amino acid sequence: CASSPLAGNEQYF.

This clone was counted between two and nine times. The rearrangement uses TRBV19 and TRBJ2-4, with 7 bases lining up with TRBD2. The CDR3 is 15 residues long. Trimming at V came to 2 bases and at J to 5 bases, leaving 6 bases not matched to a gene. The V gene's germline CDR1 is LNHDA and CDR2 SQIVND (reference sequence). The chain's CDR3 is CASSISAGVENIQYF. The CDR3 DNA reads as TGTGCCAGTAGTATATCGGCGGGAGTGGAAAACATTCAGTACTTC.

There are a few counts of this clone. This chain uses TRBV6-5 with TRBJ1-2; 11 bases align to TRBD1. Germline-derived CDR1 and CDR2 are MNHEY and SVGAGI. The CDR3 is made up of 16 amino acids. The junction had 7 bases not matched to a gene; V was cut back by 0 bases and J by 7 bases. The CDR3 coding sequence is TGTGCCAGCAGTTACTCCAGGACAGGGGGCCTGGTTGGCTACACCTTC. Protein: CASSYSRTGGLVGYTF.

The chain joins TRBV19 to TRBJ1-2, with 9 bases lining up with TRBD1. CDR1 and CDR2 from the germline V gene are LNHDA and SQIVND (reference sequence). CDR3 length equals 15 residues. V trimming: 1 base; J trimming: 5 bases; junction bases outside the gene matches: 5. The CDR3 here is CASSIGTGDGYGYTF. The DNA of the CDR3 is TGTGCCAGTAGTATAGGGACAGGGGATGGATATGGCTACACCTTC.

The chain's CDR3 is CASSRQVRETQYF. The CDR3 DNA follows: TGTGCCAGCTCCCGACAGGTGCGGGAGACCCAGTACTTC. This rearrangement joins TRBV18 to TRBJ2-5; tentative D call: TRBD1 (6 bases). Trimming left V 6 bases short and J 5 bases short, with 13 bases between. The CDR3 consists of 13 residues. Looked up from germline, CDR1 is KGHSH and CDR2 is LQKENI.